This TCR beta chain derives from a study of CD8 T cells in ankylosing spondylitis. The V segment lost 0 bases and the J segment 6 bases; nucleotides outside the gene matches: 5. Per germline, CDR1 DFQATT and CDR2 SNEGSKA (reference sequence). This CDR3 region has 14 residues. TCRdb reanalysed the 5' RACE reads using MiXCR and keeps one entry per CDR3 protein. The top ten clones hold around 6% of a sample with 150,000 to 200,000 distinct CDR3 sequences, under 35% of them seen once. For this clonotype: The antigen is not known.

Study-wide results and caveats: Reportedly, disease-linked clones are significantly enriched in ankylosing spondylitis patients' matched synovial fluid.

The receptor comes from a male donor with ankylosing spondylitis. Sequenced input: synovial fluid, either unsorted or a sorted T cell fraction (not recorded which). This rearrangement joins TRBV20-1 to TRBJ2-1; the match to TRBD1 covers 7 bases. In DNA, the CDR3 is TGCAGTGCTAGAGAACGAACAGGGGCCAATGAGCAGTTCTTC. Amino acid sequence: CSARERTGANEQFF.